The sequence of this T cell receptor beta chain was determined in a study of blood T cell repertoires in COVID-19. As for the study in general: COVID-19 samples collected from the United States, Italy and Spain covered acute and convalescent phases.

Assay used: immunoSEQ multiplex PCR; TCRdb lists only in-frame clones, some missing. The table includes roughly 140,000 clones, around 85% detected once. The CDR3 loop spans 15 amino acids. V gave up 4 bases and J gave up 0 bases, with 13 bases separating them. Germline loops: CDR1 MDHEN, CDR2 SYDVKM. The sequenced sample consisted of peripheral blood. The chain combines TRBV28 with TRBJ2-7, with D maybe TRBD2 (5 bases). The sequence came from a man between 65 and 80 years old with acute or convalescent COVID-19. CDR3 in DNA: TGTGCCAGCAGTTCCCCCCAGCGGCGCTCCTACGAGCAGTACTTC. It codes for CASSSPQRRSYEQYF.